This TCR beta chain derives from a study of blood T cell repertoires in COVID-19. This clone was observed once. Individuals aged about 18 to 89 years were recruited from approximately 22 US areas. Study processing details: Amplifying reference gene primers gave estimates of nucleated cell counts. The assay was immunoSEQ multiplex PCR, and TCRdb's table has in-frame clones only and misses some. D and trimming come from the DNA, and the V and J calls and clone size come from that table. The sample holds roughly 450,000 clones, less than 95% seen once. The specimen sequenced was PBMCs or T cells enriched from blood (not recorded which). This clonotype was obtained from a man younger than 35 who had recovered from COVID-19.

This CDR3 reads CAWSRDRSFNQPQHF. In DNA, the CDR3 is TGTGCCTGGAGTCGGGACAGGAGTTTCAATCAGCCCCAGCATTTT. This chain joins TRBV30 and TRBJ1-5; TRBD1 matches at 8 bases. V was clipped by 2 bases and J by 3 bases; unmatched bases: 6. There are 15 residues in the CDR3. Per germline, CDR1 GTSNPN and CDR2 SVGIG (reference sequence).